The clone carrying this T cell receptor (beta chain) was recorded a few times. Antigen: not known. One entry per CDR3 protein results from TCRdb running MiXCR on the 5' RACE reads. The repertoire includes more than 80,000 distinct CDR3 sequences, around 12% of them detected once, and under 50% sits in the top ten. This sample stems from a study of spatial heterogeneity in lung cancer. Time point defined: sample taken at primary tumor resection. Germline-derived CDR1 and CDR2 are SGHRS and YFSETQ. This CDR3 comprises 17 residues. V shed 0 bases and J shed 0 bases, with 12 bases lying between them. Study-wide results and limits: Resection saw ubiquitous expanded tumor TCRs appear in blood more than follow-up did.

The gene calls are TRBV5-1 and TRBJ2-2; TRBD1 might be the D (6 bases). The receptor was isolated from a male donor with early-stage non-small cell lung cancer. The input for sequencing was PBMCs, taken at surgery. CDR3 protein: CASSLATGKANTGELFF. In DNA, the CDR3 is TGCGCCAGCAGCTTGGCCACAGGGAAGGCGAACACCGGGGAGCTGTTTTTT.